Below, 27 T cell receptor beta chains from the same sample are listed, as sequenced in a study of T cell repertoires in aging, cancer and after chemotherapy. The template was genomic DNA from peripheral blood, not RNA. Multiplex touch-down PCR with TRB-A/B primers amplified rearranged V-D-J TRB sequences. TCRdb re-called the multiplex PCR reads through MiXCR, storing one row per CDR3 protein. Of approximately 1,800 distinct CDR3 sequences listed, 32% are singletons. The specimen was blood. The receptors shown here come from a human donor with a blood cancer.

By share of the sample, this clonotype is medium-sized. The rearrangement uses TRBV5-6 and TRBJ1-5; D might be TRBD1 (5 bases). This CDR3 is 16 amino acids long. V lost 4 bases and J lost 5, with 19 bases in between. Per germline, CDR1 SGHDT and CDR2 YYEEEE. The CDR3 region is CASSPSNTGPDQPQHF. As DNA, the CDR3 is TGTGCCAGCAGCCCCAGCAATACAGGTCCGGATCAGCCCCAGCATTTT.

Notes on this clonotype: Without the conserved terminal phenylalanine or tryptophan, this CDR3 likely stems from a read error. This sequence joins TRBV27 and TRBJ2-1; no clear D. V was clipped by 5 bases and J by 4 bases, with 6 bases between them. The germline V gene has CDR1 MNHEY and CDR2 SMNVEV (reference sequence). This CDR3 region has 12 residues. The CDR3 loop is CASSTPYNEQFL. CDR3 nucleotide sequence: TGTGCCAGCAGTACACCTTACAATGAGCAGTTCCTC.

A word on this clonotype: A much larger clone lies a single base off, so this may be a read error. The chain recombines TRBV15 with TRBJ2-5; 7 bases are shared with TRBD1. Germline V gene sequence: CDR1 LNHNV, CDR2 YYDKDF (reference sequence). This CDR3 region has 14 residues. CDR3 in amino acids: CATSRGDSQENQYF. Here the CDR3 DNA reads TGTGCCACCAGCAGAGGGGACAGCCAAGAGAACCAGTACTTC.

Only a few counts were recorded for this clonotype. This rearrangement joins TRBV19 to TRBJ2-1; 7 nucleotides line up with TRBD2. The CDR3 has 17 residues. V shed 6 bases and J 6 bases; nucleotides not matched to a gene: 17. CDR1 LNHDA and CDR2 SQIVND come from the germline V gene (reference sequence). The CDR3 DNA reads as TGTGCCAGTAGCGTGGCCGGGGTTCGGGGGGTTGGCAATGAGCAGTTCTTC. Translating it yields CASSVAGVRGVGNEQFF.

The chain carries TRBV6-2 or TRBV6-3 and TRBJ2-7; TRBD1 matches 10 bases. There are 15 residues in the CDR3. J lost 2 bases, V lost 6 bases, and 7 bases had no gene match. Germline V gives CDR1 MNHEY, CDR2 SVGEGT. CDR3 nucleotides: TGTGCCAGCAGGCCGGGACAGGGGTACACCTACGAGCAGTACTTC. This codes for CASRPGQGYTYEQYF.

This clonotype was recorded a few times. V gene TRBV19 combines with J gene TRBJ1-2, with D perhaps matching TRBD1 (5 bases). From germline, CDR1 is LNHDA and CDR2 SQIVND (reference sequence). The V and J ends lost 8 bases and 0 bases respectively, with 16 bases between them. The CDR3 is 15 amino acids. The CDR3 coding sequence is TGTGCCAGTCGTAGTATTCCAGGGTCTAACTATGGCTACACCTTC. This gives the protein CASRSIPGSNYGYTF. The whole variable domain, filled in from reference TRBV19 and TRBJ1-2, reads DGGITQSPKYLFRKEGQNVTLSCEQNLNHDAMYWYRQDPGQGLRLIYYSQIVNDFQKGDIAEGYSVSREKKESFPLTVTSAQKNPTAFYLCASRSIPGSNYGYTFGSGTRLTVV.

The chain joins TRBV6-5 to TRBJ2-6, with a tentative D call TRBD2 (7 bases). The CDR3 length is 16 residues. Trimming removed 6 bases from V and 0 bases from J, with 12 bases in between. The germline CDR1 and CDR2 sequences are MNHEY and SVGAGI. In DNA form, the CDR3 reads TGTGCCAGCAGGCCCCGGGGGGCCTCTGGGGCCAACGTCCTGACTTTC. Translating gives CASRPRGASGANVLTF.

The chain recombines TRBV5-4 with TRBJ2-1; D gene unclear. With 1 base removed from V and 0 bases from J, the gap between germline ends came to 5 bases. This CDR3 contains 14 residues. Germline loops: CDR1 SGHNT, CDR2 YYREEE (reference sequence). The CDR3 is CASSLSSSYNEQFF. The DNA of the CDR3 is TGTGCCAGCAGCTTGAGTAGCTCCTACAATGAGCAGTTCTTC.

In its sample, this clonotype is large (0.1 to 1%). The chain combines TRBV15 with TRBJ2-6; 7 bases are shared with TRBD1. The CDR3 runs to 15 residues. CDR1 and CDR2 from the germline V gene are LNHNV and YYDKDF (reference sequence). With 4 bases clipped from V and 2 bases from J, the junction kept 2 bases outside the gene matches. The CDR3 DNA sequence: TGTGCCACCAGCACTGACAGGGCTGGGGCCAACGTCCTGACTTTC. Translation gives CATSTDRAGANVLTF.

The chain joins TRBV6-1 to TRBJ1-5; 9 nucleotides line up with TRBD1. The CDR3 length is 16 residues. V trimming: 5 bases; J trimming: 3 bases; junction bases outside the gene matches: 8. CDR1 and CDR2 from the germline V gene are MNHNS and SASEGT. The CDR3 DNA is TGTGCCAGCAGTCGACAGGGGGATTGGTTCAATCAGCCCCAGCATTTT. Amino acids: CASSRQGDWFNQPQHF.

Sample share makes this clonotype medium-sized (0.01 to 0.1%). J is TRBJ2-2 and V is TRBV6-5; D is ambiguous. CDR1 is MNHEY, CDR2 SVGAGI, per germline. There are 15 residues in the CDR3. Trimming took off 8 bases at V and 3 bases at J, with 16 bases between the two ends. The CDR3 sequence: CASSFSRADTGELFF. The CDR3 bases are TGTGCCAGCTCCTTCTCGCGAGCCGACACCGGGGAGCTGTTTTTT.

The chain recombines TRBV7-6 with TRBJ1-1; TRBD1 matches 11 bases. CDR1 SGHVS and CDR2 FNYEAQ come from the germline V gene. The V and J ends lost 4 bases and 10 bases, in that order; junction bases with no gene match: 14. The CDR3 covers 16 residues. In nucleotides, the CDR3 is TGTGCCAGCAGCTACGGGACAGGGGGTGGGGGGCCTGGAGCTTTCTTT. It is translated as CASSYGTGGGGPGAFF.

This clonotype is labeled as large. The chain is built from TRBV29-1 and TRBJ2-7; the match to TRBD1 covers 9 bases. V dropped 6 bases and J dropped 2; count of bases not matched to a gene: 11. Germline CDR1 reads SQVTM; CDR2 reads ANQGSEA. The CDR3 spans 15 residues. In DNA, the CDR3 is TGCAGCGTCTTAGCCGGGACAGGGCGTACCTACGAGCAGTACTTC. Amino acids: CSVLAGTGRTYEQYF.

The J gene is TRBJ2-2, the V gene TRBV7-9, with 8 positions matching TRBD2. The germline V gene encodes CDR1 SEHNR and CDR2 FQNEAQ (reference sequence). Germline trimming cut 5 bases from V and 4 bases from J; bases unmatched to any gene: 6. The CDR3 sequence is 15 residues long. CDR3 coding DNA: TGTGCCAGCAGCCCGGGGGGGCTCGTCACCGGGGAGCTGTTTTTT. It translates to CASSPGGLVTGELFF.

The CDR3 DNA is TGTGCCAGCTCACCACCGGTTGGAGCCTATGGCTACACCTTC. Its translation is CASSPPVGAYGYTF. This sequence joins TRBV18 and TRBJ1-2; no definite D call. Germline loops: CDR1 KGHSH, CDR2 LQKENI. This CDR3 has 14 residues. The V end was cut by 0 bases, the J end by 4 bases, with 9 bases between.

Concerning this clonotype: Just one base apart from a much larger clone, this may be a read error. Written as DNA, the CDR3 is TGTGCCAGTAGCGCCGCGGGATTAAACACTGAAGCTTCCTTT. Protein: CASSAAGLNTEASF. V gene TRBV19 combines with J gene TRBJ1-1; D not resolved. The CDR3 has 14 residues. Germline lookup yields CDR1 LNHDA and CDR2 SQIVND (reference sequence).

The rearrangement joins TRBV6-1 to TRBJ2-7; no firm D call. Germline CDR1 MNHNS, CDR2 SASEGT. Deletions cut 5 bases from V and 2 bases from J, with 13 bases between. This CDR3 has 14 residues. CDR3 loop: CASSYGPRAYEQYF. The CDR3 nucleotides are TGTGCCAGCAGTTACGGACCAAGGGCCTACGAGCAGTACTTC.

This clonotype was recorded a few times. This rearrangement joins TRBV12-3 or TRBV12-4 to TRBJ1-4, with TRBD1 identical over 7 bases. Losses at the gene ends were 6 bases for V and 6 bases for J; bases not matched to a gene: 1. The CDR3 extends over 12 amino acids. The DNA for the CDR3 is TGTGCCAGCAGCAGGGGGTATGAAAAACTGTTTTTT. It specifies CASSRGYEKLFF.

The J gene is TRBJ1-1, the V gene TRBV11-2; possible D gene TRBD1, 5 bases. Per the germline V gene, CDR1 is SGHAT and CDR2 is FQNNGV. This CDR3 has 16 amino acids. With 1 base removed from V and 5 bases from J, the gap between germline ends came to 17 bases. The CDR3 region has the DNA TGTGCCAGCAGCTTAGTAGGCAGCGGGGCGAAAACTGAAGCTTTCTTT. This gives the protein CASSLVGSGAKTEAFF.

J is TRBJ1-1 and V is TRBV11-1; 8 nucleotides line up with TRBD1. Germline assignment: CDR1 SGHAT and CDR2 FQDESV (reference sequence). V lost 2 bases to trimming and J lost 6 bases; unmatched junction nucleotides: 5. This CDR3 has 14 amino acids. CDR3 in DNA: TGTGCCAGCAGCTTAACAGGGGGACGATCTGAAGCTTTCTTT. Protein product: CASSLTGGRSEAFF.

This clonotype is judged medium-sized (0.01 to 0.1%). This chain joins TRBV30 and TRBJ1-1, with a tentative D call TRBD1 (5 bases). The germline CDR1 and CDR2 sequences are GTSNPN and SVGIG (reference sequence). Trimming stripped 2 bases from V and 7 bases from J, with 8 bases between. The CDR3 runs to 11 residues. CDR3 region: CAWSPRGEAFF. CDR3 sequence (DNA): TGTGCCTGGAGTCCGAGGGGTGAAGCTTTCTTT.

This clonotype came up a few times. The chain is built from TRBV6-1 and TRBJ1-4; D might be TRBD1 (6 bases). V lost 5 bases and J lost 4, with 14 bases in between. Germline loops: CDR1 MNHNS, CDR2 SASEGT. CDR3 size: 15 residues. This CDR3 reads CASSRTGFLNEKLFF. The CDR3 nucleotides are TGTGCCAGCAGTCGTACAGGGTTTCTTAATGAAAAACTGTTTTTT.

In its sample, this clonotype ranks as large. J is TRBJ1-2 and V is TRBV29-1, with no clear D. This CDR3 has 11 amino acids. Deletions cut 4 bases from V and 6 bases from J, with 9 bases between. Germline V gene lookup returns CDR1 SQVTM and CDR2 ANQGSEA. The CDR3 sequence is CSVVPENGYTF. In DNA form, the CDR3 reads TGCAGCGTTGTACCGGAGAATGGCTACACCTTC.

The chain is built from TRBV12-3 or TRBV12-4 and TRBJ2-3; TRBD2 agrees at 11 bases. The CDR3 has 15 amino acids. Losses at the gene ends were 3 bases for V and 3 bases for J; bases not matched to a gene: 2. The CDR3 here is CASSFSGGATDTQYF. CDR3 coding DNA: TGTGCCAGCAGTTTTAGCGGGGGGGCTACAGATACGCAGTATTTT.

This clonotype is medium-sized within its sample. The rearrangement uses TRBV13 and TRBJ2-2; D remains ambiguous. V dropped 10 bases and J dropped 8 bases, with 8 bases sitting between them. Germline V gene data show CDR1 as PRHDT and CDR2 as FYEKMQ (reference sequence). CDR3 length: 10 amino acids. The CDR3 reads CATETGELFF. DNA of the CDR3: TGTGCCACCGAGACAGGGGAGCTGTTTTTT. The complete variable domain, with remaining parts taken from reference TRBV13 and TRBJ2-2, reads AAGVIQSPRHLIKEKRETATLKCYPIPRHDTVYWYQQGPGQDPQFLISFYEKMQSDKGSIPDRFSAQQFSDYHSELNMSSLELGDSALYFCATETGELFFGEGSRLTVL.

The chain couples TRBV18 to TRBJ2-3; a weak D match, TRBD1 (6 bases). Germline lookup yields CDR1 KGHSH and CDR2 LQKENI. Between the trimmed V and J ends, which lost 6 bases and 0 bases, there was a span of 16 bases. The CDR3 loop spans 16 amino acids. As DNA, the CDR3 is TGTGCCAGCTCCCCTAATGGGGGCTTTAGCACAGATACGCAGTATTTT. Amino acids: CASSPNGGFSTDTQYF.

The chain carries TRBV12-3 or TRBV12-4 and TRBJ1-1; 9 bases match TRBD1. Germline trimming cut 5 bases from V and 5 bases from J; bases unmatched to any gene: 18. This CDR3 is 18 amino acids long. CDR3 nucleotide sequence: TGTGCCAGCAGTCCGAGGGGACAGGGATATGGTATTGGGACTGAAGCTTTCTTT. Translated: CASSPRGQGYGIGTEAFF.